Listed below are T cell receptor beta chains from one sample, sequenced in a study of blood T cells in healthy people across ages. One entry per CDR3 protein results from TCRdb running MiXCR on the 5' RACE reads. The sample yields roughly 800,000 distinct CDR3 sequences, roughly 50% seen once. Sequenced sample: blood. These receptors were collected from a man between 25 and 39 years old in good health. The CDR3 runs from the conserved cysteine through the conserved F or W. The D gene is left open where the match is weak. Expanded clones get a size class; other rows say once, few or many, or leave the size out.

>.|.|TRBJ2-4|TRBV6-1
CASSTDTAKNIQYF
TGTGCCAGCAGCACCGACACAGCCAAAAACATTCAGTACTTC
>TRBD2|.|TRBJ2-3|TRBV28
CASSQTSGVFLTQYF
TGTGCCAGCAGTCAGACTAGCGGGGTTTTCTTAACGCAGTATTTT
>.|.|TRBJ1-2|TRBV5-1
CASRGSVYGYTF
TGCGCCAGCAGAGGATCCGTCTATGGCTACACCTTC
>TRBD1|.|TRBJ2-5|TRBV18
CASSPRDRERETQYF
TGTGCCAGCTCACCCCGGGACAGGGAAAGGGAGACCCAGTACTTC
>.|.|TRBJ2-7|TRBV29-1
CSGQGVGYEQYF
TGCAGCGGGCAGGGCGTTGGTTACGAGCAGTACTTC
>.|.|TRBJ2-1|TRBV15
CATRREGGEQFF
TGTGCCACCAGGAGAGAAGGGGGGGAGCAGTTCTTC
>.|.|TRBJ2-6|TRBV12-3/TRBV12-4
CASSQGTFSGANVLTF
TGTGCCAGCAGTCAAGGGACTTTTTCTGGGGCCAACGTCCTGACTTTC
>.|few|TRBJ2-1|TRBV6-2/TRBV6-3
CASSYPQARQRREQFF
TGTGCCAGCAGTTACCCCCAGGCCCGCCAGAGAAGGGAGCAGTTCTTC
>.|.|TRBJ2-7|TRBV27
CASRPLGEAYEQYF
TGTGCCAGCAGACCCTTGGGGGAAGCCTACGAGCAGTACTTC
>TRBD2|.|TRBJ2-1|TRBV7-2
CASSLAGGQVNEQFF
TGTGCCAGCAGCTTAGCGGGAGGGCAGGTCAATGAGCAGTTCTTC
>.|few|TRBJ1-1|TRBV29-1
CSVRDFGNTEAFF
TGCAGCGTCAGGGACTTCGGAAACACTGAAGCTTTCTTT
>.|once|TRBJ1-4|TRBV27
CASSLRLREKLFF
TGTGCCAGCAGTTTACGTCTGCGGGAAAAACTGTTTTTT
>.|few|TRBJ2-3|TRBV27
CASSPPRQNTDTQYF
TGTGCCAGCAGTCCCCCCCGACAGAACACAGATACGCAGTATTTT
>.|few|TRBJ1-1|TRBV7-9
CASSPRTNMNTEAFF
TGTGCCAGCAGCCCCCGGACAAACATGAACACTGAAGCTTTCTTT
>.|few|TRBJ2-5|TRBV20-1
CSAASGILAGRGTQYF
TGCAGTGCCGCTTCGGGGATCCTGGCGGGTCGAGGGACCCAGTACTTC
>.|.|TRBJ2-7|TRBV5-1
CASSFQGSHYYEQYF
TGCGCCAGCAGCTTCCAGGGATCCCACTACTACGAGCAGTACTTC
>TRBD2|once|TRBJ2-7|TRBV7-2
CASSSGGADEQYF
TGTGCCAGCAGCAGCGGGGGGGCAGACGAGCAGTACTTC
>TRBD1|.|TRBJ2-1|TRBV20-1
CSARLGQEYNEQFF
TGCAGTGCTAGATTGGGACAGGAGTACAATGAGCAGTTCTTC
>TRBD1|.|TRBJ1-1|TRBV5-1
CASSLHGTGVEAFF
TGCGCCAGCAGCTTACATGGGACAGGCGTTGAAGCTTTCTTT
>.|few|TRBJ2-5|TRBV6-5
CASSRGQFQETQYF
TGTGCCAGCAGTCGCGGACAATTCCAAGAGACCCAGTACTTC
>TRBD1|few|TRBJ2-1|TRBV6-2/TRBV6-3
CASSQHRGFYNEQFF
TGTGCCAGCAGTCAACACAGGGGTTTCTACAATGAGCAGTTCTTC
>TRBD2|few|TRBJ2-7|TRBV7-2
CASSSTSGRAIEQYF
TGTGCCAGCAGCTCGACTAGCGGGAGGGCAATCGAGCAGTACTTC
>.|.|TRBJ2-7|TRBV20-1
CSGLQAYEQYF
TGCAGTGGTTTACAGGCCTACGAGCAGTACTTC
>TRBD2|.|TRBJ2-3|TRBV2
CASRSGGRDTQYF
TGTGCCAGCAGGTCGGGGGGGCGAGATACGCAGTATTTT
>.|.|TRBJ2-5|TRBV3-1
CASSQEWRRGVIKGRETQYF
TGTGCCAGCAGCCAAGAATGGCGTCGTGGTGTCATAAAGGGGCGGGAGACCCAGTACTTC
>TRBD1|.|TRBJ2-3|TRBV19
CASSHPGQGSSTDTQYF
TGTGCCAGTAGCCACCCCGGACAGGGATCTAGCACAGATACGCAGTATTTT
>TRBD2|.|TRBJ2-7|TRBV6-5
CASHDPGGATYEQYF
TGTGCCAGCCACGACCCGGGAGGGGCAACCTACGAGCAGTACTTC
>.|once|TRBJ2-7|TRBV7-9
CASSLFVGEQYF
TGTGCCAGCAGCCTTTTCGTCGGCGAGCAGTACTTC
>.|.|TRBJ2-5|TRBV20-1
CSARFTDSQETQYF
TGCAGTGCTAGGTTTACGGACAGTCAAGAGACCCAGTACTTC
>TRBD2|.|TRBJ2-2|TRBV20-1
CSARRREVSLTGELFF
TGCAGTGCTAGACGGCGGGAGGTCAGCCTCACCGGGGAGCTGTTTTTT
>.|.|TRBJ1-1|TRBV7-2
CATKYGLNTEAFF
TGTGCCACTAAGTACGGCCTTAACACTGAAGCTTTCTTT
>TRBD2|once|TRBJ2-1|TRBV29-1
CSAVEAGGGQFF
TGCAGTGCCGTGGAAGCGGGGGGTGGGCAGTTCTTC
>.|.|TRBJ1-5|TRBV7-2
CASSLAGGDQPQHF
TGTGCCAGCAGCTTAGCAGGGGGGGATCAGCCCCAGCATTTT
>TRBD2|.|TRBJ2-1|TRBV27
CASSMASGSNNEQFF
TGTGCCAGCAGTATGGCTAGCGGGAGTAACAATGAGCAGTTCTTC
>.|many|TRBJ2-6|TRBV7-2
CASSSQAGANVLTF
TGTGCCAGCAGTTCTCAGGCTGGGGCCAACGTCCTGACTTTC
>.|.|TRBJ2-5|TRBV7-2
CASSLLSRGVGEQYF
TGTGCCAGCAGCTTACTTAGCAGGGGAGTAGGAGAGCAGTACTTC
>TRBD1|.|TRBJ1-2|TRBV6-5
CASRPGQAFYGYTF
TGTGCCAGCAGACCGGGACAGGCCTTTTATGGCTACACCTTC
>TRBD1|.|TRBJ2-2|TRBV10-3
CAISIAGTQGTGELFF
TGTGCCATCAGTATTGCCGGGACACAGGGGACCGGGGAGCTGTTTTTT
>.|.|TRBJ2-5|TRBV11-2
CASKSPGGGDLKNEQYF
TGTGCCAGCAAGTCACCGGGCGGAGGGGACCTGAAGAATGAGCAGTACTTC
>.|.|TRBJ1-2|TRBV6-1
CASSEVGFYGYTF
TGTGCCAGCAGTGAAGTGGGTTTCTATGGCTACACCTTC
>TRBD2|.|TRBJ2-6|TRBV9
CASSYYRLAGVTGANVLTF
TGTGCCAGCAGCTACTATCGACTAGCGGGAGTCACTGGGGCCAACGTCCTGACTTTC
>.|.|TRBJ1-5|TRBV2
CASSVMGPQPQHF
TGTGCCAGCAGTGTGATGGGGCCTCAGCCCCAGCATTTT
>.|.|TRBJ1-5|TRBV15
CATSRDGGGGNQPQHF
TGTGCCACCAGCAGAGATGGGGGAGGCGGCAATCAGCCCCAGCATTTT
>TRBD2|few|TRBJ2-3|TRBV7-6
CASSLGASGGYAQGTQYF
TGTGCCAGCAGCTTAGGAGCTAGCGGGGGGTACGCCCAGGGGACGCAGTATTTT
>.|.|TRBJ1-2|TRBV3-1
CASSHSGGGLDGYTF
TGTGCCAGCAGCCATTCTGGGGGGGGCCTTGACGGCTACACCTTC
>TRBD1|.|TRBJ1-2|TRBV6-2/TRBV6-3
CVSSKGTGAGYTF
TGTGTCAGCAGCAAAGGGACAGGGGCTGGCTACACCTTC
>TRBD2|.|TRBJ2-4|TRBV9
CASSSTSGVAKNIQYF
TGTGCCAGCAGCTCCACTAGCGGGGTAGCCAAAAACATTCAGTACTTC
>TRBD1|few|TRBJ2-7|TRBV11-1
CASSKGTDYEQYF
TGTGCCAGCAGCAAGGGGACAGACTACGAGCAGTACTTC
>.|.|TRBJ2-7|TRBV13
CASSLRDTARYEQYF
TGTGCCAGCAGCTTACGGGACACGGCTCGGTACGAGCAGTACTTC
>.|.|TRBJ2-7|TRBV7-3
CASSPQDSPWDEQYF
TGTGCCAGCAGCCCCCAGGACTCTCCTTGGGACGAGCAGTACTTC
>.|.|TRBJ2-3|TRBV5-1
CASSVIGDTQYF
TGCGCCAGCAGCGTAATAGGAGATACGCAGTATTTT
>TRBD1|.|TRBJ1-1|TRBV18
CASSIRGTSFQGGTEAFF
TGTGCCAGCTCCATAAGGGGCACCTCATTTCAGGGGGGCACTGAAGCTTTCTTT